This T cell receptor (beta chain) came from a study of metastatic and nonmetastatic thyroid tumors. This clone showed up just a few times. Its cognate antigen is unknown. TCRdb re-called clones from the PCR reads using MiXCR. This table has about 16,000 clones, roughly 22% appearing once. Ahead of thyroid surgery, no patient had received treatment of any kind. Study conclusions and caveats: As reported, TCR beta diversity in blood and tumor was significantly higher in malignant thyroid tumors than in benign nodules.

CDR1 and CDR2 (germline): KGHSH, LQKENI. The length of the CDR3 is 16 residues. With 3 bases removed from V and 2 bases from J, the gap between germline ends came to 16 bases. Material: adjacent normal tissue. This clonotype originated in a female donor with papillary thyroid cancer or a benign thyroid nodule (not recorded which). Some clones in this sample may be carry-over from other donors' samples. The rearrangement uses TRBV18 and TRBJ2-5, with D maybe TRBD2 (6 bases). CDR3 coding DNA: TGTGCCAGCTCACCTCCGGGAGAGAATGGGCAAGAGACCCAGTACTTC. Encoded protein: CASSPPGENGQETQYF.